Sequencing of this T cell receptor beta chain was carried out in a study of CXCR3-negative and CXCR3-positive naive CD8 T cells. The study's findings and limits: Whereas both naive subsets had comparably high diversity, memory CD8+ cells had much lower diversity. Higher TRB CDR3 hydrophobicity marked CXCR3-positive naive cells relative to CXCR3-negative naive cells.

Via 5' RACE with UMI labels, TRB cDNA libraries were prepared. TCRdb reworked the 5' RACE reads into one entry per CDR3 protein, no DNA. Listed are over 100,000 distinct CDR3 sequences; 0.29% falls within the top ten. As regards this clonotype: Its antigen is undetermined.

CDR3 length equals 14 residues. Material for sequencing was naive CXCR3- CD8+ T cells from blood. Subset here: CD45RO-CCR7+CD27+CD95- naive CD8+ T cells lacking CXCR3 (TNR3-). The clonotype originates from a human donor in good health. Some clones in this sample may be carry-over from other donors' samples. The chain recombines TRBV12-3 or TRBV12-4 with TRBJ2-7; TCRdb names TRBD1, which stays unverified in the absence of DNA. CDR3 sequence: CASSPTGSGYEQYF.